This TCR beta chain was captured in a study of T cells in Graves' hyperthyroidism and ophthalmopathy. Study conclusions and caveats: Clonotypes that were expanded in thyroid above 0.001 mostly appeared in blood too.

Graves' hyperthyroidism was deemed stable given no ophthalmopathy progression within 18 months. Patients aged 18 to 65 had newly diagnosed hyperthyroidism lasting under 2 months. Ten or more counts support this clonotype. Its target is unknown. Researchers took RNA transcripts and amplified the TCR beta CDR3 regions from them. Using the HTBI primer set, a first-round RT-PCR was run on the TCR CDR3. MiXCR, run by TCRdb on the multiplex PCR reads, gives a single entry per CDR3 protein. Of approximately 600,000 distinct CDR3 sequences in the sample, about 17% were seen once. This clonotype was obtained from a woman under 40 with Graves' hyperthyroidism. The material sequenced was blood.

This CDR3 is CASSFASGMSDTQYF. CDR3 nucleotide sequence: TGTGCCAGCAGTTTTGCTAGCGGGATGTCGGATACGCAGTATTTT. This sequence joins TRBV28 and TRBJ2-3; 9 bases map to TRBD2. V lost 3 bases and J lost 6; bases outside the gene matches: 7. CDR1 MDHEN and CDR2 SYDVKM come from the germline V gene. This CDR3 is 15 amino acids long.